The 5 T cell receptor beta chains given below trace back to one sample, sequenced in a study of cytomegalovirus exposure and HLA in healthy donors. Assay: immunoSEQ multiplex PCR; the TCRdb copy retains only in-frame clones and omits some. The table lists approximately 220,000 clones, around nine tenths of them singletons. The sample was PBMCs. Receptors originate from a woman younger than 35 in good health and CMV-seronegative.

The rearrangement joins TRBV19 to TRBJ2-7; maybe TRBD2 (6 bases). The CDR3 is made up of 15 amino acids. Germline lookup yields CDR1 LNHDA and CDR2 SQIVND (reference sequence). The V gene lost 2 bases and the J gene lost 2 bases, with 13 bases spanning the gap. This chain's CDR3 is CASSIRGFGTYEQYF. The CDR3 DNA reads as TGTGCCAGTAGTATACGGGGGTTTGGGACCTACGAGCAGTACTTC.

V gene TRBV30 combines with J gene TRBJ1-6; D call uncertain. Trimming stripped 0 bases from V and 10 bases from J, with 16 bases between. Looked up from germline, CDR1 is GTSNPN and CDR2 is SVGIG (reference sequence). The CDR3 covers 15 residues. CDR3 sequence (DNA): TGTGCCTGGAGTGTAGTCTCAGGAAGACCCTCACCCCTCCACTTT. Translated, it gives CAWSVVSGRPSPLHF.

V and J are TRBV14 and TRBJ2-3; 11 nucleotides match TRBD2. The CDR3 loop spans 16 amino acids. With 5 bases clipped from V and 0 bases from J, the junction kept 4 bases outside the gene matches. Germline values: CDR1 SGHDN, CDR2 FVKESK. The CDR3 spells CASSFRLAGSTDTQYF. The CDR3 DNA reads as TGTGCCAGCAGCTTCCGACTAGCGGGAAGCACAGATACGCAGTATTTT.

This chain links TRBV30 with TRBJ1-1, with unresolved D. The V and J ends lost 0 bases and 4 bases respectively, with 9 bases between them. The CDR3 is 13 residues long. Germline loops: CDR1 GTSNPN, CDR2 SVGIG (reference sequence). The CDR3 DNA sequence: TGTGCCTGGAGTGTACGAGGTCGCACTGAAGCTTTCTTT. Translation: CAWSVRGRTEAFF.

In the case of this clone: Mismatch with germline at one junction end may stem from a read error. The chain employs TRBV7-7 and TRBJ2-7; 8 positions agree with TRBD2. The CDR3 consists of 18 residues. The germline gives CDR1 SSHAT, CDR2 FNYEAQ (reference sequence). The CDR3 DNA sequence: TGTGCTAGCAGCTTAGAGCCGGCGGCTAGCGGGTATCAATACGAGCAGTACTTC. The encoded protein is CASSLEPAASGYQYEQYF.